The present T cell receptor (beta chain) was sequenced within a study of response to subunit inactivated influenza vaccine. A single record per CDR3 protein comes from TCRdb applying MiXCR to the RT-PCR reads. The sample lists 500,000 to 600,000 distinct CDR3 sequences, roughly 13% occurring once. The length of the CDR3 is 12 residues. Trimming stripped 9 bases from V and 7 bases from J, with 13 bases between. Germline loops: CDR1 SGHTA, CDR2 FQGNSA. This clonotype showed up just a few times. The chain links TRBV7-2 to TRBJ2-1; tentatively, D is TRBD1 (6 bases). This receptor was identified in a man in his fifties or sixties who received an inactivated influenza vaccine. The input for sequencing was PBMCs from blood, taken around seven weeks after vaccination. CDR3 nucleotides: TGTGCCAGTAACAGGGTCAGGAATGAGCAGTTCTTC. It codes for CASNRVRNEQFF.